The TCR beta chain under discussion was sequenced for a study of metastatic and nonmetastatic thyroid tumors (dated by TCRdb to about 2020). With respect to the entire study: For patients with malignant and with benign thyroid disease, the researchers compared repertoires between peripheral blood samples and tumor or nodule tissue samples. The study at large found these results: In both blood and tumor samples, TCR beta diversity was reported to be significantly higher in malignant tumors than in benign nodules.

Worth noting for this clone: Its binding antigen is unknown. No qualities accompany the bases; no much larger clone lies one base away.

Library creation used PCR. The sequencing machine was an Illumina HiSeq 4000. The TCR beta-chain CDR3 region of each patient was profiled by high-throughput sequencing. Turning to the authors' computational methods: A classifier to discriminate distant-metastatic papillary thyroid cancer patients was built from CDR3 differences across clinicopathological groups. To measure repertoire diversity the researchers used the Shannon index, while the Morisita-Horn index served to gauge how similar the tumor and blood repertoires were. The public reads were run again by TCRdb, first through fastp at Q25 and then through MiXCR, and only productive beta chains were kept. The V and J calls here are based on TCRdb, not the publication. The sample yields some 17,000 clones; roughly 26% were counted once. The leading ten clones occupy 15% of the sample. V and J are trimmed by 6 bases and 9 bases, and the gene matches miss 10 bases of the junction. The CDR3 numbers 14 residues from cysteine through phenylalanine. The sequence is cut down to CDR3 DNA, 42 bases in frame from base 1.

Before undergoing thyroid surgery, none of the patients had been given any kind of treatment. The study retrospectively analysed patient clinical samples collected from about 2011 to 2018 using T-cell receptor beta sequencing. Input material: adjacent normal tissue. The chain links TRBV12-3 or TRBV12-4 with TRBJ1-5, with TRBD1 identical over 8 junction bases. The receptor comes from a female donor with papillary thyroid cancer or a benign thyroid nodule (not recorded which). Some clones in this sample may be carry-over from other donors' samples. CDR3 protein: CASSLGQGGLPQHF. The DNA sequence follows: TGTGCCAGCAGCCTTGGACAGGGCGGTTTGCCCCAGCATTTT.